The source of this TCR beta chain is a study of shared T cell receptors in the human thymus. Method: immunoSEQ multiplex PCR; TCRdb's copy keeps in-frame clones and lacks some. The table lists 500,000 to 850,000 clones, approximately 87% of them singletons. CDR1 and CDR2 (germline): ENHRY, SYGVKD. This CDR3 comprises 16 residues. Trimming at V came to 4 bases and at J to 7 bases, leaving 12 bases not matched to a gene. The same specimen was also included in a second study, on human thymus T cells. As that report states: Obtained as resections during corrective heart surgery, the thymus tissue was then studied. Unrelated individuals had highly overlapping thymic repertoires, as reported in related research.

J is TRBJ2-5 and V is TRBV10-3, with TRBD2 matching 10 bases. The source of this sequence is a boy in the first two years of life with a congenital heart defect. Sequenced: thymocytes. For the CDR3, the DNA is TGTGCCATCAGTGGGCTAGCGGGAGCCCCCGGGGTGACCCAGTACTTC. Translation gives CAISGLAGAPGVTQYF.